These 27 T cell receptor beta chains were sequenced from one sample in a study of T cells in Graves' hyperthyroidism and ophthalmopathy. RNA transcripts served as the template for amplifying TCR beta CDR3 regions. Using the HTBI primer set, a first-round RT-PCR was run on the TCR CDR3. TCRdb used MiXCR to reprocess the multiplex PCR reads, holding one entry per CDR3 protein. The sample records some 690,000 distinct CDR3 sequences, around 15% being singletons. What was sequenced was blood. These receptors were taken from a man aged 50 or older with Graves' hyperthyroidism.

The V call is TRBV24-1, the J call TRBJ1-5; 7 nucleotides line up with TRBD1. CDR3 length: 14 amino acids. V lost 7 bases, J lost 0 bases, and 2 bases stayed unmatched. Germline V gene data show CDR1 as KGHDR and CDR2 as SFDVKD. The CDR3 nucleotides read TGTGCCACCAGCCGACAGGGTAGCAATCAGCCCCAGCATTTT. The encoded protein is CATSRQGSNQPQHF.

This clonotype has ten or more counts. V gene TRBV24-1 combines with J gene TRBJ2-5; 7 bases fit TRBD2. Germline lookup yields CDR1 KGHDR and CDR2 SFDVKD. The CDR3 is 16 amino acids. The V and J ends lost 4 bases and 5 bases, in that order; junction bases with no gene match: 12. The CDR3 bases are TGTGCCACCAGTGAGGGGGGGGAAGGGAAGAGTGAGACCCAGTACTTC. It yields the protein CATSEGGEGKSETQYF.

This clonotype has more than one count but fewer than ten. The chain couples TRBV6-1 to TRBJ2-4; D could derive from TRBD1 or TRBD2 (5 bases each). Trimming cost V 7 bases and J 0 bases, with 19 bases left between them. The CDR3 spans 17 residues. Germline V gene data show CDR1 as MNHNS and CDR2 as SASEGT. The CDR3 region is CASTSVRGSQAKNIQYF. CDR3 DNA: TGTGCCAGCACCTCAGTCCGGGGCAGCCAAGCCAAAAACATTCAGTACTTC.

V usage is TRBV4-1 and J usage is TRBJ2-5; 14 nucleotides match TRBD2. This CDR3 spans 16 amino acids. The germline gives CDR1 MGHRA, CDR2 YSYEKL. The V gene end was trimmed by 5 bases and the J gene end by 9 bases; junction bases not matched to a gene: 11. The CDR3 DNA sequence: TGCGCCAGCAGCACCGGGACTAGCGGGAGCAGTGTCGCCCAGTACTTC. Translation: CASSTGTSGSSVAQYF.

As DNA, the CDR3 is TGTGCCAGCAGCCCCATCTTCCGGGATGGGTTCTATGGCTACACCTTC. It yields the protein CASSPIFRDGFYGYTF. The chain recombines TRBV5-8 with TRBJ1-2; D is ambiguous. Germline V gene data show CDR1 as SGHTS and CDR2 as YDEGEE. The CDR3 contains 16 residues. The V gene lost 4 bases and the J gene lost 4 bases, with 20 bases spanning the gap.

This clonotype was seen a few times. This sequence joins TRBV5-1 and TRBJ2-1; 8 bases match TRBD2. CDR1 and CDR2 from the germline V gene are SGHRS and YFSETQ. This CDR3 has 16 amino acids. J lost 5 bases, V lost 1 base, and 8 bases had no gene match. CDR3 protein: CASSLSPAGGNNEQFF. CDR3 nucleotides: TGCGCCAGCAGCTTGTCCCCGGCGGGAGGAAACAATGAGCAGTTCTTC.

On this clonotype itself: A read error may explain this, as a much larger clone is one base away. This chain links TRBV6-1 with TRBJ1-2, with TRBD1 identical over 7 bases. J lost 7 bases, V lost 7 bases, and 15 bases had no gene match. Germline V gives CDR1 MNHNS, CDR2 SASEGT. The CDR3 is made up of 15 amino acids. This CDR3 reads CASMSYAGGLLGYTF. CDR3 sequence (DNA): TGTGCCAGCATGAGTTATGCAGGGGGACTTCTTGGCTACACCTTC.

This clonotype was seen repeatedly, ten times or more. CDR3 loop: CASSLAGAPEQFF. In DNA form, the CDR3 reads TGTGCCAGCAGCTTAGCGGGGGCTCCTGAGCAGTTCTTC. V and J are TRBV11-1 and TRBJ2-1; perhaps TRBD1 as D (6 bases). V shed 0 bases and J shed 9 bases, with 9 bases lying between them. The CDR3 is made up of 13 amino acids. The germline V gene encodes CDR1 SGHAT and CDR2 FQDESV (reference sequence).

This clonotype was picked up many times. In DNA, the CDR3 is TGTGCCAGCAGTATCGACGACAGGAACACTGAAGCTTTCTTT. The encoded protein is CASSIDDRNTEAFF. V and J are TRBV12-3 or TRBV12-4 and TRBJ1-1; a possible D gene is TRBD1 (5 bases). V lost 5 bases and J lost 1, with 11 bases in between. This CDR3 is 14 amino acids long.

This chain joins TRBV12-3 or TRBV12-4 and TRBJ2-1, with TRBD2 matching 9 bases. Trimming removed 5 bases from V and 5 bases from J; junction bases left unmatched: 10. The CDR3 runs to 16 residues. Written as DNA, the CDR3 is TGTGCCAGCAGTCCACTAGGACTAGCGCTAAACAATGAGCAGTTCTTC. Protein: CASSPLGLALNNEQFF.

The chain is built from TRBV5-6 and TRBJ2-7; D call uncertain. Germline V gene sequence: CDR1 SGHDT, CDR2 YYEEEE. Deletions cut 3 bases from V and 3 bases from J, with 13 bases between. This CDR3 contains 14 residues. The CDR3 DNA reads TGTGCCAGCAGCTCGTCAGTGACGGACTACGAGCAGTACTTC. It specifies CASSSSVTDYEQYF.

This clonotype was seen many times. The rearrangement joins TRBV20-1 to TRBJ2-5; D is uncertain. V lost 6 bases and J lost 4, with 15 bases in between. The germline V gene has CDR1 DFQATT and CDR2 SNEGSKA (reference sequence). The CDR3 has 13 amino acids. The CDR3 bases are TGCAGTGCACCTCCCGTCGGCGGAGAGACCCAGTACTTC. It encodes CSAPPVGGETQYF.

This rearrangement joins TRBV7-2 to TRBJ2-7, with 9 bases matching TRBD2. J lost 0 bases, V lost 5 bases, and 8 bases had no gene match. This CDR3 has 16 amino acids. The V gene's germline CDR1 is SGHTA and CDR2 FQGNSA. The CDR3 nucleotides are TGTGCCAGCAGCCCATGGACTAGCGCTAGCTCCTACGAGCAGTACTTC. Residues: CASSPWTSASSYEQYF.

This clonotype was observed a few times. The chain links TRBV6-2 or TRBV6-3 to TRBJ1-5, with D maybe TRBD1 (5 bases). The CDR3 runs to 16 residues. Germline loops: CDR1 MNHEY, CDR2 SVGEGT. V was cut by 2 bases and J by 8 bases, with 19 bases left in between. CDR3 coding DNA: TGTGCCAGCAGTTACCGGGGGGTGGCTCCCCGTGAGCCCCAGCATTTT. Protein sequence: CASSYRGVAPREPQHF.

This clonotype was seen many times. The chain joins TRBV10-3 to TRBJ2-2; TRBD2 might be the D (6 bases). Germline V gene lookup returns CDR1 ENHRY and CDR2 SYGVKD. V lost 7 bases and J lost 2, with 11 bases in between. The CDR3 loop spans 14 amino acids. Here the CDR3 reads CAIKRDSNTGELFF. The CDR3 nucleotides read TGTGCCATCAAAAGGGACTCTAACACCGGGGAGCTGTTTTTT.

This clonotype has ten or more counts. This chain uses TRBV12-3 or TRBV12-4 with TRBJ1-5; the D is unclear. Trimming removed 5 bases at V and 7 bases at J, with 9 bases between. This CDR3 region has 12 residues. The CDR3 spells CASSPESQPQHF. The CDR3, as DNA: TGTGCCAGCAGTCCTGAAAGCCAGCCCCAGCATTTT.

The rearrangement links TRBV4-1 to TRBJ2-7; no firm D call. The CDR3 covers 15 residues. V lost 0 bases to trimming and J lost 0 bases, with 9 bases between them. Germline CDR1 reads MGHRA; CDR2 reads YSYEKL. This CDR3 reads CASSQEERPSYEQYF. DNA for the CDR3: TGCGCCAGCAGCCAAGAGGAGCGCCCCTCCTACGAGCAGTACTTC.

The CDR3 sequence: CASSWSGTLNQPQHF. In DNA form, the CDR3 reads TGTGCCAGCAGTTGGAGCGGGACGCTTAATCAGCCCCAGCATTTT. The rearrangement joins TRBV5-5 to TRBJ1-5, with D tentatively TRBD1 (5 bases). V gave up 5 bases and J gave up 4 bases, with 16 bases separating them. CDR1 and CDR2 (germline): SGHKS, YYEKEE (reference sequence). The CDR3 covers 15 residues.

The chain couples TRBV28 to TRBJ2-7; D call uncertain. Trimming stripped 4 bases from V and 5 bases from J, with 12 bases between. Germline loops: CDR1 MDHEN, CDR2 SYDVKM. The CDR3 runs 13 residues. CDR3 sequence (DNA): TGTGCCAGCAGTTCGAGACTGGAACACGAGCAGTACTTC. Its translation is CASSSRLEHEQYF.

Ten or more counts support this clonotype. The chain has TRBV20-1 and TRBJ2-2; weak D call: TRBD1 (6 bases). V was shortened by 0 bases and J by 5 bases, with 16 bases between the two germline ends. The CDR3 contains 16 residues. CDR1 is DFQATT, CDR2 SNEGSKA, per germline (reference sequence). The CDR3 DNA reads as TGCAGTGCTAGAGATGCCGTAACAGGGTTTACCGGGGAGCTGTTTTTT. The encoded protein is CSARDAVTGFTGELFF.

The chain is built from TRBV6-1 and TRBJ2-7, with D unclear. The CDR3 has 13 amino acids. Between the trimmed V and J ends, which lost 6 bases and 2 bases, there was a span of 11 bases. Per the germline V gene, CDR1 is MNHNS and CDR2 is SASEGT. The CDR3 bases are TGTGCCAGCAGGAGGACGAATACCTACGAGCAGTACTTC. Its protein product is CASRRTNTYEQYF.

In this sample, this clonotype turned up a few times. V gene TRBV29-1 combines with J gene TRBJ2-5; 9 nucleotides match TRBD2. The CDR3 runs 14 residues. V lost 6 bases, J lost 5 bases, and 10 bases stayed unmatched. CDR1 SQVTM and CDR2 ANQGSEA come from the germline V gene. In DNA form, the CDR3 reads TGCAGCGTCGAAAAAGGACTAGCGATGGAGACCCAGTACTTC. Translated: CSVEKGLAMETQYF.

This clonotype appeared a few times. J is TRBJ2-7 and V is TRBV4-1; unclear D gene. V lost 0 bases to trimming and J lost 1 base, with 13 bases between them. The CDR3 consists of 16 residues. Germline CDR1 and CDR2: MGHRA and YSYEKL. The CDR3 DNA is TGCGCCAGCAGCCAAGATCCTGGGGTTAAGTCCTACGAGCAGTACTTC. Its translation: CASSQDPGVKSYEQYF.

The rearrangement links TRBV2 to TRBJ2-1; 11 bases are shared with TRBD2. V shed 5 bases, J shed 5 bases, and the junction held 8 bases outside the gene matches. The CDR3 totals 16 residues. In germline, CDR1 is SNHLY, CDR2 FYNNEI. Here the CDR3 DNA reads TGTGCCAGCAGTACCCGGGGACTAGCGGCTAACAATGAGCAGTTCTTC. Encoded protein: CASSTRGLAANNEQFF.

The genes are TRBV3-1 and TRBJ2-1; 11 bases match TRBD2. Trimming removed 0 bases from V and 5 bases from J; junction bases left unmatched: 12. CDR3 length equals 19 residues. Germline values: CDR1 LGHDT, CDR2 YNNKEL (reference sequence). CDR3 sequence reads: CASSQDFPRVAGGNNEQFF. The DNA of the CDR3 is TGTGCCAGCAGCCAAGATTTCCCGAGGGTAGCGGGAGGGAACAATGAGCAGTTCTTC.

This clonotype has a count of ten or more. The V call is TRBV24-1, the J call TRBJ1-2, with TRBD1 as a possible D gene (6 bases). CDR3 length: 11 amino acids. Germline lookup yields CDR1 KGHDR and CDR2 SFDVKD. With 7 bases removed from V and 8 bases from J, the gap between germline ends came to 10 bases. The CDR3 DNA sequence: TGTGCCACCAGCGGGGGGCCCGGCTACACCTTC. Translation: CATSGGPGYTF.

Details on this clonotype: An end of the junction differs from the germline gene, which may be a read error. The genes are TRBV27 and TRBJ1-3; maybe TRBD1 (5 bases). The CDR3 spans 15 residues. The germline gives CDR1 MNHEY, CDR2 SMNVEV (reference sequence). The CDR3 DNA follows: TGTGCCAGCAGTTTATTACGGGGGGGTGGAGACACCATATATTTT. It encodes CASSLLRGGGDTIYF.